This TCR beta chain was observed in a study of cytomegalovirus exposure and HLA in healthy donors. PCR used 60 Vbeta primers and 13 Jbeta primers. Sequencing used immunoSEQ multiplex PCR; TCRdb keeps in-frame clones, though not all of them. The table records 95,000 to 150,000 clones, 75% to 90% of them present only once. A remark on this clone: Its antigen is currently unknown.

General study findings and limits: DRB1 showed the most TCR associations and HLA-C the fewest in a later analysis, as rates varied by HLA locus. According to an earlier analysis, most TCR beta V segments yielded productive rearrangements about 87% or about 30% of the time.

All the people who gave samples were healthy bone marrow donors. CDR3 length: 15 amino acids. Trimming took off 4 bases at V and 3 bases at J, with 16 bases between the two ends. The germline CDR1 and CDR2 sequences are MGHRA and YSYEKL. Specimen: PBMCs. The genes are TRBV4-1 and TRBJ2-7; D remains unclear. The sequence came from a man under 40 in good health and CMV-seronegative. In DNA form, the CDR3 reads TGCGCCAGCAGCCGTTTATCAGGAATTTACTACGAGCAGTACTTC. Translated: CASSRLSGIYYEQYF.